This TCR beta chain came from a study of vaccination effects on CD4 cells after COVID-19. Study summary: Antigen-specific CD4+ T cells were expanded with viral peptide pools in the ViraFEST assay before sequencing. Sample donation by two convalescent patients took place 16 days and one week before vaccination.

Points from the study as a whole: Researchers reported few convalescent patients and no early post-infection timepoints in the study.

Following culture for approximately 11 days, CD4+ T cells were isolated. The infection with SARS-CoV-2 (confirmed by PCR) occurred in this person between March and December 2020. Clones were read by immunoSEQ multiplex PCR, and TCRdb kept only the in-frame ones, dropping some. Of about 64,000 clones detected, approximately 78% appear once; the ten largest clones hold around a quarter. The germline CDR1 and CDR2 sequences are MNHNY and SVGAGI (reference sequence). The CDR3 has 14 residues. The V gene lost 4 bases and the J gene lost 3 bases, with 13 bases spanning the gap. Concerning this clone itself: No antigen is known for it.

The starting material was CD4+ T cells from PBMCs cultured without peptide, obtained before COVID-19 vaccination. The TCR comes from a human donor who had a prior SARS-CoV-2 infection. The chain uses TRBV6-6 and TRBJ2-7; TRBD2 is a possible D gene (5 bases). CDR3 sequence: CASSLPGLGYEQYF. CDR3 nucleotide sequence: TGTGCCAGCAGTTTACCGGGATTGGGCTACGAGCAGTACTTC.